This T cell receptor (beta chain) was sequenced during a study of CD8 T cells in ankylosing spondylitis. One entry per CDR3 protein, called by TCRdb with MiXCR from the 5' RACE reads. This repertoire shows about 44,000 distinct CDR3 sequences, more than 9.5% found once; its top ten account for about 1.4%. Per germline, CDR1 SGHRS and CDR2 YFSETQ. Trimming removed 4 bases at V and 7 bases at J, with 11 bases between. This CDR3 is 13 amino acids long. Note on this clonotype: Its target is unknown.

Overall study findings and caveats: A TCR beta motif of 8 or 9 highly homologous variants appeared characteristic of ankylosing spondylitis blood.

Sample: blood, either unsorted or a sorted T cell fraction (not recorded which). This receptor was taken from a male donor with ankylosing spondylitis or in good health (not recorded which). The chain uses TRBV5-1 and TRBJ2-2, with a possible D match to TRBD2 (5 bases). This CDR3 is CASSPPEGGELFF. The CDR3 DNA is TGCGCCAGCAGCCCCCCAGAGGGCGGGGAGCTGTTTTTT.